The rows below give T cell receptor beta chains drawn from one sample of a study of shared clonotypes between healthy human individuals. Sequencing used immunoSEQ multiplex PCR; TCRdb keeps in-frame clones, though not all of them. This sample has some 96,000 clones, with approximately 51% found just once. The sequencing input was PBMCs. These receptors all stem from a woman between 40 and 50 years old in good health. Some clones in this sample may be carry-over from other donors' samples. Both conserved end residues are part of each CDR3. A D gene is named only where the DNA matches it firmly. Part of the rows lack a size; the others show once, few, many or a class for expanded clones.

cdr3_nt cdr3_aa j_call v_call d_call clone_size
TGTGCCAGCTCACCCGCCGGAGGTGCGGACACCGGGGAGCTGTTTTTT CASSPAGGADTGELFF TRBJ2-2 TRBV18 - -
TGTGCCAGCAGCGTAAAAACCGGGGAGCTGTTTTTT CASSVKTGELFF TRBJ2-2 TRBV9 - -
TGCAGCGTTGACCCTGGCACAGATACGCAGTATTTT CSVDPGTDTQYF TRBJ2-3 TRBV29-1 - many
TGTGCCAGCAGCCCGGGGACTAGCGGGAAACTCTCTGGGGCCAACGTCCTGACTTTC CASSPGTSGKLSGANVLTF TRBJ2-6 TRBV7-2 TRBD2 few
TGCGCCAGCAGCCCGACAGGGCTAGCCGAGCTATCTGGAAACACCATATATTTT CASSPTGLAELSGNTIYF TRBJ1-3 TRBV5-1 TRBD1 -
TGCGCCAGCAGCCAAGAGCACAGGGGGCGCGAGCAGTACTTC CASSQEHRGREQYF TRBJ2-7 TRBV4-1 TRBD1 many
TGTGCCAGCAGCAGACGGGACAGCTCCTCTGGGGCCAACGTCCTGACTTTC CASSRRDSSSGANVLTF TRBJ2-6 TRBV7-3 TRBD1 -
TGTGCCAGCAGTAAGGCTAGGGCTTTCTTT CASSKARAFF TRBJ1-1 TRBV28 - -
TGCGCCAGCAGCCCGTCAGGGTCTGGGGCCAACGTCCTGACTTTC CASSPSGSGANVLTF TRBJ2-6 TRBV4-3 - -
TGTGCCAGCAGTTTAGGTAAGACCTATGGCTACACCTTC CASSLGKTYGYTF TRBJ1-2 TRBV28 - -
TGTGCCTGGCACAGGGGCCCCTCGAATGAAAAACTGTTTTTT CAWHRGPSNEKLFF TRBJ1-4 TRBV30 TRBD1 -
TGTGCCAGCGGGGCTAGCCCGGATACGCAGTATTTT CASGASPDTQYF TRBJ2-3 TRBV7-8 - -
TGTGCCAGCAGTACCTCTAGCGCCTTCTACGAGCAGTACTTC CASSTSSAFYEQYF TRBJ2-7 TRBV28 - few
TGTGCCTGGTTCCTCCTTAAGGGAAGCTACACCTTC CAWFLLKGSYTF TRBJ1-2 TRBV30 - -
TGTGCCAGCAGCTCCGGAGGGGTGTTGCGCGCTGAAGCTTTCTTT CASSSGGVLRAEAFF TRBJ1-1 TRBV7-9 - -
TGTGCCAGCAGCTCTGAGGTTCTGGATACGCAGTATTTT CASSSEVLDTQYF TRBJ2-3 TRBV7-9 - many
TGCAGCCATGGGTGGGATGCTGAAGCTTTCTTT CSHGWDAEAFF TRBJ1-1 TRBV29-1 - once
TGCGCCAGCAGCCCACCGGACGTCGGAGGCTACACCTTC CASSPPDVGGYTF TRBJ1-2 TRBV5-1 - -
TGTGCCAGCAGCACGACTAGCGGGTACGATTACGAGCAGTACTTC CASSTTSGYDYEQYF TRBJ2-7 TRBV27 TRBD2 -
TGCGCCAGCAGCTTACGCTGGGACAGCACTGAAGCTTTCTTT CASSLRWDSTEAFF TRBJ1-1 TRBV5-1 TRBD1 many
TGTGCCAGCACCGGGAACTCTGGAAACACCATATATTTT CASTGNSGNTIYF TRBJ1-3 TRBV9 - -
TGTGCCAGCAGCAAATGGCGGGGGGCTGGTATCGGGGAAAAACTGTTTTTT CASSKWRGAGIGEKLFF TRBJ1-4 TRBV21-1 - -
TGTGCCAGCACCCCCCCGACAGGGAGCGGAAACACCATATATTTT CASTPPTGSGNTIYF TRBJ1-3 TRBV28 TRBD1 -
TGTGCCAGCAGGGGGGGCGTCAGCACAGATACGCAGTATTTT CASRGGVSTDTQYF TRBJ2-3 TRBV28 - many
TGTGCCAGCAGCACAGGGGGGGCTAATGAAAAACTGTTTTTT CASSTGGANEKLFF TRBJ1-4 TRBV9 TRBD1 -
TGTGCCAGCAGCGTAGGCAGCCGCTACGAGCAGTACTTC CASSVGSRYEQYF TRBJ2-7 TRBV9 - -
TGTGCCACCCGGGACAGGGGGCACAATGAGCAGTTCTTC CATRDRGHNEQFF TRBJ2-1 TRBV19 TRBD1 few
TGTGCCAGCAGTGATTTAGCCGGCTATAGCAATCAGCCCCAGCATTTT CASSDLAGYSNQPQHF TRBJ1-5 TRBV6-1 - -
TGTGCCAGCACCGGGGGAATTGGGCTTGACACTGAAGCTTTCTTT CASTGGIGLDTEAFF TRBJ1-1 TRBV28 - -
TGCAGCGTTGTTCGAGGAAACATGAACACTGAAGCTTTCTTT CSVVRGNMNTEAFF TRBJ1-1 TRBV29-1 - -
TGCGCCAGCAGTCAGCTAGCGGGAGTCTTGGAGACCCAGTACTTC CASSQLAGVLETQYF TRBJ2-5 TRBV5-1 TRBD2 few
TGTGCCAGCAGCTTAGCCCCCGGGACTAGCGGTTACGAGCAGTACTTC CASSLAPGTSGYEQYF TRBJ2-7 TRBV7-2 TRBD2 -
TGTGCCAGCAGTGGCCAGGGGCCCAACTACGAGCAGTACTTC CASSGQGPNYEQYF TRBJ2-7 TRBV2 - -
TGTGCCAGCAGTTCGAAACTAGCGGGAGGGCCGGGTGAGCAGTACTTC CASSSKLAGGPGEQYF TRBJ2-7 TRBV27 TRBD2 many
TGCGCCAGCTGCAGACTGGCCAGCTCCTACGAGCAGTACTTC CASCRLASSYEQYF TRBJ2-7 TRBV10-1 - -
TGTGCCAGCAGCGGGGGACAGGGAATCGGCGAGCAGTACTTC CASSGGQGIGEQYF TRBJ2-7 TRBV5-4 TRBD1 -
TGTGCCTGGAGTGTACCGGGGCGGTCGGCCTATGGCTACACCTTC CAWSVPGRSAYGYTF TRBJ1-2 TRBV30 - -
TGCGCCAGCAGCTTAGGCGCCATGGCGAGGGATGAAAAACTGTTTTTT CASSLGAMARDEKLFF TRBJ1-4 TRBV5-1 - -
TGCAGCGTTAGTACTAGCTGGGCCTACGAGCAGTACTTC CSVSTSWAYEQYF TRBJ2-7 TRBV29-1 - -
TGTGCCTGGAGTGTAGGGCGGGACGTAGATACGCAGTATTTT CAWSVGRDVDTQYF TRBJ2-3 TRBV30 - many
TGTGCCAGCAGCGTCGACCTTCCCGGCGAGCAGTACTTC CASSVDLPGEQYF TRBJ2-7 TRBV7-3 - -